The 5 T cell receptor beta chains below all came from one sample that was sequenced in a study of CXCR3-negative and CXCR3-positive naive CD8 T cells. Broader study findings: Naive cells positive for CXCR3 carried more hydrophobic TRB CDR3s than CXCR3-negative ones.

These receptors have no known antigen. Libraries were UMI-labeled 5' RACE TRB cDNA. No DNA is given; TCRdb re-called the 5' RACE reads and lists each CDR3 protein once. The table for this sample gives a few thousand distinct CDR3 sequences. Sequenced material: naive CXCR3+ CD8+ T cells from blood. Subset described: CD45RO-CCR7+CD27+CD95- naive CD8+ T cells expressing CXCR3 (TNR3+). The receptors come from a human donor in good health. Some clones in this sample may be carry-over from other donors' samples.

Considering frequency, this clonotype is medium-sized. This chain links TRBV29-1 with TRBJ2-1; there is no DNA to check the TCRdb D call of TRBD2. In germline, CDR1 is SQVTM, CDR2 ANQGSEA. CDR3 length: 17 amino acids. CDR3 region: CSVDSPSTSANYNEQFF.

This clonotype is identified as medium-sized from frequency. The genes are TRBV5-5 and TRBJ2-7. The CDR3 contains 13 residues. Germline V CDR1 and CDR2: SGHKS, YYEKEE (reference sequence). The CDR3 loop reads CASSYKTGYEQYF.

Considering frequency, this clonotype is medium-sized (0.01 to 0.1%). The chain employs TRBV6-5 and TRBJ1-1; as DNA is missing, the TRBD1 call by TCRdb cannot be tested. The CDR3 sequence is 16 residues long. CDR1 is MNHEY, CDR2 SVGAGI, per germline. The chain's CDR3 is CASSSAGPGLDTEAFF.

The genes are TRBV5-1 and TRBJ2-7; the TCRdb call, TRBD1, lacks DNA for checking. The CDR3 length is 13 residues. CDR1 and CDR2 from the germline V gene are SGHRS and YFSETQ. This CDR3 reads CASSPGAGYEQYF.

The chain joins TRBV27 to TRBJ2-7; TCRdb indicates TRBD1, and absent DNA this call remains unverified. This CDR3 spans 13 amino acids. Germline CDR1 and CDR2: MNHEY and SMNVEV (reference sequence). This CDR3 is CASSLRDGYEQYF.